The T cell receptor (beta chain) under discussion was sequenced for a study of T cells in Graves' hyperthyroidism and ophthalmopathy. Findings and caveats of the study: Ophthalmopathy got predicted by the model a median about six months before its onset.

What was amplified from RNA transcripts were TCR beta CDR3 regions. HTBI primers were used for first-round RT-PCR of the TCR CDR3. Each CDR3 protein is one row after TCRdb ran MiXCR on the multiplex PCR reads. Here the sample spans about 250,000 distinct CDR3 sequences, around 15% being singletons. The ends were cut back, 3 bases at V and 5 bases at J, with 10 bases in the middle. Germline-derived CDR1 and CDR2 are LNHDA and SQIVND (reference sequence). CDR3 length: 13 amino acids. This clonotype appeared a few times. What it binds is not known. Specimen: blood. The origin of this receptor is a woman between 50 and 59 years old with Graves' hyperthyroidism that later progressed to Graves' ophthalmopathy. This rearrangement joins TRBV19 to TRBJ2-5; a possible D gene is TRBD1 (5 bases). CDR3 residues: CASSMLGLETQYF. CDR3 coding DNA: TGTGCCAGTAGTATGTTGGGGCTTGAGACCCAGTACTTC.